These T cell receptor beta chains were read from a single sample in a study of T cell repertoires in cytomegalovirus infection. TCRdb re-analysed the reads in MiXCR, keeping a single row per CDR3 protein. The repertoire includes nearly 550,000 distinct CDR3 sequences, 16% of them detected once, and roughly a quarter sits in the top ten. Sequencing was done on a sample of CD8+ T cells from PBMCs. The receptors originated from a human donor in good health (CMV status not recorded). Some clones in this sample may be carry-over from other donors' samples. The CDR3 runs from the conserved cysteine through the conserved F or W. The D gene is left open where the match is weak. Clone size is not always given. Where it is, it says once, few, many or a class for expanded clones.

d_call clone_size j_call v_call cdr3_nt cdr3_aa
. many TRBJ1-1 TRBV6-5 TGTGCCAGCAGTCCGGGACTCTTGAACACTGAAGCTTTCTTT CASSPGLLNTEAFF
TRBD1 . TRBJ2-7 TRBV28 TGTGCCAGCAGCTCCCAGGGGGCAATCCTCTACGAGCAGTACTTC CASSSQGAILYEQYF
TRBD1 few TRBJ2-1 TRBV30 TGTGCCTGGGGGACAGGGGGCAGCGAGCAGTTCTTC CAWGTGGSEQFF
. many TRBJ1-1 TRBV11-2 TGTGCCAGCAGCTTAATTGAGGGAGTCAGTCCAATCTCTGAAGCTTTCTTT CASSLIEGVSPISEAFF
TRBD2 many TRBJ2-7 TRBV6-6 TGTGCCAGCAGTTACCTCGGACTAGCGGCCTCCTACGAGCAGTACTTC CASSYLGLAASYEQYF
. few TRBJ2-1 TRBV5-5 TGTGCCAGCAGCTGGGACTTATCCTACAATGAGCAGTTCTTC CASSWDLSYNEQFF
. . TRBJ1-2 TRBV29-1 TGCAGCGTTGTTGACCGACTCCAGAACACTAACTATGGCTACACCTTC CSVVDRLQNTNYGYTF
TRBD2 . TRBJ2-7 TRBV6-2/TRBV6-3 TGTGCCAGCAGCCGATATGGACTAGCGGGAGAGCAGTACTTC CASSRYGLAGEQYF
. . TRBJ2-1 TRBV27 TGTGCCAGCTCGGGATTAGGCTCCTACAATGAGCAGTTCTTC CASSGLGSYNEQFF
. many TRBJ1-6 TRBV7-2 TGTGCCAGCAGCACAGGGCTTTCACCCCTCCACTTT CASSTGLSPLHF
TRBD1 . TRBJ1-5 TRBV7-9 TGTGCCAGCAGTCAGGGACAGGTTTATCTGCCCCAGCAGTTT CASSQGQVYLPQQF
. many TRBJ1-2 TRBV7-9 TGTGCCAGCAGTCAAGACAGTTACGGCTACACCTTC CASSQDSYGYTF
TRBD2 . TRBJ2-5 TRBV24-1 TGTGCCACCAGTGATTTGCGGGAGGGTCGGGGGGAGACCCAGTACTTC CATSDLREGRGETQYF
. few TRBJ2-7 TRBV4-2 TGTGCCAGCAGCCATCTTACTACAGGGTTCTACGAGCAGTACTTC CASSHLTTGFYEQYF
TRBD1 many TRBJ2-7 TRBV7-6 TGTGCCAGCAGCTATCGACAGGGTGCCTACGAGCAGTACTTC CASSYRQGAYEQYF
. many TRBJ1-1 TRBV7-8 TGTGCCAGCAGCTTCGAAGGGACTGAAGCTTTCTTT CASSFEGTEAFF
. many TRBJ1-5 TRBV6-6 TGTGCCAGCAGTTACTCGGGAAGAACGGGCAATCAGCCCCAGCATTTT CASSYSGRTGNQPQHF
TRBD1 . TRBJ2-1 TRBV18 TGTGCCAGCTCCTCCGGGACAGGGGGCCAGTACAATGAGCAGTTCTTC CASSSGTGGQYNEQFF
TRBD2 . TRBJ2-3 TRBV27 TGTGCCAGCAGCTCCCTAAGCGGGAGCAGCACAGATACGCAGTATTTT CASSSLSGSSTDTQYF
. . TRBJ2-5 TRBV27 TGTGCCAGCAGTAGATTCTCAGGCAGGAACCAAGAGACCCAGTACTTC CASSRFSGRNQETQYF
TRBD1 many TRBJ1-5 TRBV7-6 TGTGCCAGCAGCCCGACTATCCTTAGGACAGGGAACATCCAGCCCCAGCATTTT CASSPTILRTGNIQPQHF
. few TRBJ2-2 TRBV7-9 TGTGCCAGCAGTCTGCAGGGTTGGATGACCGGGGAGCTGTTTTTT CASSLQGWMTGELFF
TRBD2 many TRBJ2-3 TRBV12-3/TRBV12-4 TGTGCCAGCAGTTTAGTGGGGTGGGAGGGGCCCTCCACAGATACGCAGTATTTT CASSLVGWEGPSTDTQYF
. few TRBJ1-2 TRBV2 TGTGCCAGCAGTGGGTCGGGGGTCGATGGCTACACCTTC CASSGSGVDGYTF
. few TRBJ1-1 TRBV7-9 TGTGCCAGCAGCTTAGTTTCCGGGAGGTCTGAAGCTTTCTTT CASSLVSGRSEAFF
. few TRBJ1-1 TRBV6-6 TGTGCCAGTCACGCCTTAACGGGGATGAACACTGAAGCTTTCTTT CASHALTGMNTEAFF
. many TRBJ1-1 TRBV28 TGTGCCAGCACCGCCCAAGGGAGGAACACTGAAGCTTTCTTT CASTAQGRNTEAFF
. few TRBJ2-7 TRBV20-1 TGCAGTGCCCACAAGGCCAGCGACGCCTACGAGCAGTACTTC CSAHKASDAYEQYF
. many TRBJ2-5 TRBV4-1 TGCGCCAGCAGCCGATCTAGGGGGGAGACCCAGTACTTC CASSRSRGETQYF
. few TRBJ2-1 TRBV19 TGTGCCAGTAGTATAGAGGGCGAATGGAGCTCCTACAATGAGCAGTTCTTC CASSIEGEWSSYNEQFF
TRBD2 . TRBJ2-1 TRBV28 TGTGCCAGCAGCCCATCCACCCTTAGCGGGAGGGAAAATGAGCAGTTCTTC CASSPSTLSGRENEQFF
. many TRBJ2-7 TRBV6-1 TGTGCCAGCCGGCAGAGGGGTTCCTACGAGCAGTACTTC CASRQRGSYEQYF
. many TRBJ2-5 TRBV7-9 TGTGCCAGCAGCTCATCACCAGGTCCCGAGACCCAGTACTTC CASSSSPGPETQYF